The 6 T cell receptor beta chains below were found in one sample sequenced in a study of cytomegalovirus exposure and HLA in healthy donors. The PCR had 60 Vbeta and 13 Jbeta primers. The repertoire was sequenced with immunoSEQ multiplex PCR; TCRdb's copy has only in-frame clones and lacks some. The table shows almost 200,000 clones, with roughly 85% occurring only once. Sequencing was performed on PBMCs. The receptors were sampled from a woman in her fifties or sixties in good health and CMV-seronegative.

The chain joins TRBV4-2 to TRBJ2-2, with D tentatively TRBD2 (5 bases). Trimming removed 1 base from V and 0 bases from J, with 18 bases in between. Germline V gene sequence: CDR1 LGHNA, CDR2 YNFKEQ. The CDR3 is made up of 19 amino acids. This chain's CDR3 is CASSQVDYWGTANTGELFF. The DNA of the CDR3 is TGTGCCAGCAGCCAAGTCGACTATTGGGGAACCGCGAACACCGGGGAGCTGTTTTTT.

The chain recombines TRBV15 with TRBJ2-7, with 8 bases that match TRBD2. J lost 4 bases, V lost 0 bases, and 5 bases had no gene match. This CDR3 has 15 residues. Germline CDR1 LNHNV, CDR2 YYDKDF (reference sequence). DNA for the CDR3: TGTGCCACCAGCAGAGATAATAGCGGGATTTACGAGCAGTACTTC. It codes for CATSRDNSGIYEQYF.

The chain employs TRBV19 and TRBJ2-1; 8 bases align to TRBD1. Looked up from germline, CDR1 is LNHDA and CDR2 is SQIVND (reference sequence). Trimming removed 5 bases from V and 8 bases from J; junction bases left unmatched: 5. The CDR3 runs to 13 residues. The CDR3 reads CASSRQGADEQFF. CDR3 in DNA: TGTGCCAGTAGTCGGCAGGGGGCTGATGAGCAGTTCTTC.

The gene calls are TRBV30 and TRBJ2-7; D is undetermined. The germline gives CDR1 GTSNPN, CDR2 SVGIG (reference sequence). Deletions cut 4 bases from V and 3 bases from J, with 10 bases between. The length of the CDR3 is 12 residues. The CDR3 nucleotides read TGTGCCTGGACCCTCCCGGGCTACGAGCAGTACTTC. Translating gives CAWTLPGYEQYF.

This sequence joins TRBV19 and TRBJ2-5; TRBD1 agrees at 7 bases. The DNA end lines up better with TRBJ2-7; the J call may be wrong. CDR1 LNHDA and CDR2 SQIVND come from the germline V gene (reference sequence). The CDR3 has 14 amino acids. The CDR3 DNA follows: TGTGCCAGTAGTCCGCTGACAGGGCCCTACGAGCAGTACTTC. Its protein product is CASSPLTGPYEQYF.

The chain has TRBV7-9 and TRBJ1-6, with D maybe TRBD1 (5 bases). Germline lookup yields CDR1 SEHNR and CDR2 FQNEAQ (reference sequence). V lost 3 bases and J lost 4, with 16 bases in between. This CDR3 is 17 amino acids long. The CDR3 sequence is CASSLGRDRTYNSPLHF. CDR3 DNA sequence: TGTGCCAGCAGCTTGGGCAGGGATCGAACATATAATTCACCCCTCCACTTT.